A selection of T cell receptor beta chains follows, all from one sample in a study of blood T cell repertoires in COVID-19. Assay: immunoSEQ multiplex PCR; the TCRdb copy retains only in-frame clones and omits some. The table includes some 220,000 clones, 70% to 90% detected once. Input material: peripheral blood. These receptors were taken from a woman aged 18-29 years who had recovered from COVID-19. Each CDR3 is given with its conserved first and last residue. Each record gives: V gene, clone size, J gene, D gene, CDR3 DNA, CDR3 protein. A D gene is named only where the DNA matches it firmly. Not all rows give a size; the values are once, few, many and, for expanded clones, a class.

>TRBV6-5|NA|TRBJ1-5|NA
TGTGCCAGCAGGCGCGAAAATCAGCCCCAGCATTTT
CASRRENQPQHF
>TRBV24-1|NA|TRBJ1-2|NA
TGTGCCACCAGTGATCACAGGGCTTTTAACTATGGCTACACCTTC
CATSDHRAFNYGYTF
>TRBV9|NA|TRBJ1-2|NA
TGTGCCAGCAGGGGCGGGGACGCCAACTATGGCTACACCTTC
CASRGGDANYGYTF
>TRBV10-3|NA|TRBJ2-5|TRBD2
TGTGCCAGCAAGGGAACCCGGGAGCGGGAGGGCCTAGAGACCCAGTACTTC
CASKGTREREGLETQYF
>TRBV5-1|NA|TRBJ2-1|NA
TGCGCCAGCAGCTCTGACAGGCTCCACCGGGATGAGCAGTTCTTC
CASSSDRLHRDEQFF
>TRBV25-1|NA|TRBJ2-5|TRBD2
TGTGCCAGCAGTACACGGACTAGCGGGAGTGTTTTAGAGACCCAGTACTTC
CASSTRTSGSVLETQYF
>TRBV6-5|once|TRBJ2-1|NA
TGTGCCAGCAGTCTCGCGGTAGCCAATGAGCAGTTCTTC
CASSLAVANEQFF
>TRBV30|NA|TRBJ1-5|NA
TGTGCCTGGACCCCAAATAGCAATCAGCCCCAGCATTTT
CAWTPNSNQPQHF
>TRBV24-1|NA|TRBJ1-5|TRBD1
TGTGCCACCAGTGAACCGGGACAGGGGAATCAGCCCCAGCATTTT
CATSEPGQGNQPQHF
>TRBV4-1|NA|TRBJ2-7|NA
TGCGCCAGCAGCCAAGATATGCGGGACAGCCTCTACGAGCAGTACTTC
CASSQDMRDSLYEQYF